Shown below are 30 T cell receptor beta chains from a single sample sequenced in a study of post-analysis software for immune sequencing data. Presence of unique molecular identifiers characterized the TCR beta cDNA libraries. TCRdb fed the PCR reads into MiXCR, producing one record per CDR3 protein. The repertoire has 430,000 or so distinct CDR3 sequences, 30% to 40% of them found once; the top ten carry 6.5% to 8%. Their recognized antigens are unknown. Study outcomes and limitations: When patients were compared with controls, about 5 TRBV segments were more frequent, TRBV5-6, TRBV5-1 and TRBV20-1 among them.

The sequencing input was blood. The origin of the receptors is a girl aged 2-15 years with multiple sclerosis.

The chain carries TRBV6-2 or TRBV6-3 and TRBJ2-3; 12 bases are shared with TRBD2. With 5 bases clipped from V and 6 bases from J, the junction kept 15 bases outside the gene matches. Germline CDR1 MNHEY, CDR2 SVGEGT. The CDR3 is made up of 18 amino acids. CDR3 in amino acids: CASSTTSGGPHKVDTQYF. The CDR3 DNA reads TGTGCCAGCAGTACGACTAGCGGGGGACCTCACAAGGTGGATACGCAGTATTTT.

This clonotype appeared a single time. This may arise from a read error, as a much more abundant clone is one base away. The gene calls are TRBV28 and TRBJ2-7; perhaps D is TRBD1 or TRBD2 (5 bases each). V was pared by 6 bases and J by 1 base, with 13 bases between. The germline V gene has CDR1 MDHEN and CDR2 SYDVKM. CDR3 length: 14 residues. The CDR3 nucleotides are TGTGCCAGCAGGTCTACGGGACGGTCCTACGAGCAGTACTTC. Its translation: CASRSTGRSYEQYF.

This clonotype has at least ten counts. This chain joins TRBV6-5 and TRBJ2-6, with TRBD2 as a possible D gene (6 bases). The CDR3 runs 18 residues. The V end was cut by 3 bases, the J end by 4 bases, with 19 bases between. Looked up from germline, CDR1 is MNHEY and CDR2 is SVGAGI. CDR3 loop: CASSYGDGRRVGANVLTF. The CDR3 bases are TGTGCCAGCAGTTATGGCGACGGAAGGAGGGTCGGGGCCAACGTCCTGACTTTC.

The rearrangement joins TRBV20-1 to TRBJ2-4; 9 bases fit TRBD1. CDR1 DFQATT and CDR2 SNEGSKA come from the germline V gene (reference sequence). J was trimmed by 0 bases and V by 7 bases; bases with no gene match: 13. The CDR3 runs 17 residues. The DNA for the CDR3 is TGCAGTGTCCCGGGACAGGGAGGGTACCTAGCCAAAAACATTCAGTACTTC. It yields the protein CSVPGQGGYLAKNIQYF.

The V and J genes are TRBV24-1 and TRBJ2-6, with D unclear. Trimming removed 0 bases from V and 2 bases from J, with 1 base in between. Germline CDR1 reads KGHDR; CDR2 reads SFDVKD. This CDR3 has 14 residues. CDR3 DNA: TGTGCCACCAGTGATTTGGCTGGGGCCAACGTCCTGACTTTC. Amino acids: CATSDLAGANVLTF.

The J gene is TRBJ1-2, the V gene TRBV5-5, with 7 bases identical to TRBD1. The junction had 9 bases not matched to a gene; V was cut back by 4 bases and J by 0 bases. The germline CDR1 and CDR2 sequences are SGHKS and YYEKEE (reference sequence). The CDR3 is 16 amino acids. In DNA, the CDR3 is TGTGCCAGCAGCCGCGACGGGGACAGCTCTAACTATGGCTACACCTTC. It yields the protein CASSRDGDSSNYGYTF.

The chain combines TRBV5-1 with TRBJ2-3; 9 bases are shared with TRBD2. The CDR3 loop spans 16 amino acids. From germline, CDR1 is SGHRS and CDR2 YFSETQ. J lost 2 bases, V lost 1 base, and 5 bases had no gene match. The CDR3 DNA is TGCGCCAGCAGCTTGCTAGCGGGGCATATCACAGATACGCAGTATTTT. Its protein product is CASSLLAGHITDTQYF.

Points on this clonotype: A read error may account for a junction end that differs from germline. V and J are TRBV12-3 or TRBV12-4 and TRBJ1-4; TRBD1 matches 7 bases. The CDR3 is 16 amino acids. CDR3 coding DNA: TGTGCCAGCAGTTCTACTGTCAGGGGGTGGACGGAAAAACGGTTTTTT. Translation: CASSSTVRGWTEKRFF.

This clonotype appeared a few times. This chain joins TRBV9 and TRBJ1-2; D remains unclear. The germline CDR1 and CDR2 sequences are SGDLS and YYNGEE. Trimming pared 3 bases from V and 8 bases from J, leaving 14 bases between. The CDR3 sequence is 13 residues long. In DNA form, the CDR3 reads TGTGCCAGCAGCGCGCAAAGCGGGTCGGGCTACACCTTC. Its protein is CASSAQSGSGYTF. Supplemented by reference TRBV9 and TRBJ1-2, the full variable domain reads DSGVTQTPKHLITATGQRVTLRCSPRSGDLSVYWYQQSLDQGLQFLIQYYNGEERAKGNILERFSAQQFPDLHSELNLSSLELGDSALYFCASSAQSGSGYTFGSGTRLTVV.

The CDR3: CAGDRGLCTEAFF. CDR3 nucleotide sequence: TGTGCCGGAGACAGGGGGCTGTGCACTGAAGCTTTCTTT. The rearrangement links TRBV12-3 or TRBV12-4 to TRBJ1-1, with 10 bases identical to TRBD1. The CDR3 is made up of 13 amino acids. Germline trimming cut 11 bases from V and 4 bases from J; bases unmatched to any gene: 7.

The gene calls are TRBV15 and TRBJ1-6; no clear D. The CDR3 covers 16 residues. Germline V gene sequence: CDR1 LNHNV, CDR2 YYDKDF (reference sequence). Trimming took 0 bases from V and 6 from J, leaving 12 bases between them. DNA for the CDR3: TGTGCCACCAGCAGAGATCGACTGAGGATTAATTCACCCCTCCACTTT. It specifies CATSRDRLRINSPLHF.

The rearrangement joins TRBV27 to TRBJ1-2; no definite D call. Between the trimmed V and J ends, which lost 3 bases and 4 bases, there was a span of 9 bases. Germline V CDR1 and CDR2: MNHEY, SMNVEV (reference sequence). The CDR3 covers 13 residues. The DNA of the CDR3 is TGTGCCAGCAGTTTTCGCGGCAGCTATGGCTACACCTTC. Protein product: CASSFRGSYGYTF.

The chain links TRBV7-9 to TRBJ1-2; D possibly corresponds to TRBD1 (5 bases). Germline V lookup: CDR1 SEHNR, CDR2 FQNEAQ (reference sequence). V gave up 5 bases and J gave up 7 bases, with 14 bases separating them. The CDR3 sequence is 13 residues long. The CDR3 region has the DNA TGTGCCAGCAGCCACGACAGTACGGGTGGCTACACCTTC. Translated, it gives CASSHDSTGGYTF.

V gene TRBV28 combines with J gene TRBJ2-4; 15 bases are a match to TRBD2. The J call could be wrong; TRBJ2-7 is a better fit for the DNA end. CDR1 is MDHEN and CDR2 is SYDVKM in the germline V gene. The CDR3 consists of 14 residues. The CDR3 nucleotides are TGTGCCAGCTCCCGGACTAGCGGGGGGGGCGAGCAGTACTTC. It specifies CASSRTSGGGEQYF.

The chain uses TRBV11-2 and TRBJ2-1; no clear D. Germline values: CDR1 SGHAT, CDR2 FQNNGV. The V gene lost 5 bases and the J gene lost 6 bases, with 11 bases spanning the gap. This CDR3 is 13 amino acids long. CDR3 protein: CASSTFGPNEQFF. In nucleotides, the CDR3 is TGTGCCAGCAGCACGTTCGGGCCCAATGAGCAGTTCTTC.

V gene TRBV12-3 or TRBV12-4 combines with J gene TRBJ2-7; 7 nucleotides line up with TRBD2. J lost 1 base, V lost 5 bases, and 5 bases had no gene match. The CDR3 has 14 amino acids. CDR3 residues: CASSPSGRSYEQYF. As DNA, the CDR3 is TGTGCCAGCAGTCCTAGCGGACGATCCTACGAGCAGTACTTC.

The V gene is TRBV28, the J gene TRBJ1-4, with D possibly matching TRBD1 (6 bases). CDR1 and CDR2 (germline): MDHEN, SYDVKM. V was clipped by 6 bases and J by 3 bases, with 14 bases between them. CDR3 length: 15 residues. CDR3 coding DNA: TGTGCCAGCAGCCGTCAGAAGGGGGCTAATGAAAAACTGTTTTTT. This codes for CASSRQKGANEKLFF. The whole variable domain, filled in from reference TRBV28 and TRBJ1-4, reads DVKVTQSSRYLVKRTGEKVFLECVQDMDHENMFWYRQDPGLGLRLIYFSYDVKMKEKGDIPEGYSVSREKKERFSLILESASTNQTSMYLCASSRQKGANEKLFFGSGTQLSVL.

Here the CDR3 DNA reads TGTGCCAGCAGTCTTATGGGGTCTTCCGGGGAGCTGTTTTTT. Protein product: CASSLMGSSGELFF. The chain is built from TRBV28 and TRBJ2-2; D unresolved. The CDR3 totals 14 residues. Trimming cost V 5 bases and J 6 bases, with 13 bases left between them. CDR1 and CDR2 from the germline V gene are MDHEN and SYDVKM.

The rearrangement uses TRBV5-1 and TRBJ2-5, with D uncertain. V was cut by 0 bases and J by 4 bases, with 7 bases left in between. There are 13 residues in the CDR3. Germline assignment: CDR1 SGHRS and CDR2 YFSETQ. The CDR3 region is CASSLALPETQYF. DNA for the CDR3: TGCGCCAGCAGCTTGGCCCTCCCAGAGACCCAGTACTTC.

This sequence joins TRBV5-3 and TRBJ2-1; D gene ambiguous. TRBV5-3 is sorted into the ORF group, with uncertain function. With 5 bases removed from V and 6 bases from J, the gap between germline ends came to 9 bases. This CDR3 region has 12 residues. CDR3 DNA sequence: TGTGCCAGAAGTTCAGAGGCCAATGAGCAGTTCTTC. It codes for CARSSEANEQFF.

A few counts support this clonotype. The rearrangement links TRBV5-1 to TRBJ2-7; 7 bases are shared with TRBD1. The CDR3 has 14 residues. V was pared by 4 bases and J by 7 bases, with 11 bases of the junction left unmatched. Per the germline V gene, CDR1 is SGHRS and CDR2 is YFSETQ. The CDR3: CASSLGTEGIEQYF. For the CDR3, the DNA is TGCGCCAGCAGCCTCGGGACAGAAGGGATAGAGCAGTACTTC.

The chain combines TRBV15 with TRBJ1-6; no firm D call. Germline V gene lookup returns CDR1 LNHNV and CDR2 YYDKDF (reference sequence). The CDR3 covers 16 residues. Trimming stripped 0 bases from V and 6 bases from J, with 12 bases between. The CDR3 loop reads CATSREYGATNSPLHF. For the CDR3, the DNA is TGTGCCACCAGCAGAGAATACGGAGCAACTAATTCACCCCTCCACTTT.

V is TRBV24-1 and J is TRBJ1-5, with D perhaps matching TRBD1 (5 bases). Germline V gene data show CDR1 as KGHDR and CDR2 as SFDVKD. Trimming pared 4 bases from V and 7 bases from J, leaving 22 bases between. The CDR3 spans 17 residues. CDR3 coding DNA: TGTGCCACCAGTGAAACGGGCGTAAACAGGATCAGGCAGCCCCAGCATTTT. It is translated as CATSETGVNRIRQPQHF.

This clonotype was picked up a small number of times. V is TRBV15 and J is TRBJ2-1; D not resolved. The CDR3 covers 16 residues. Trimming shortened V by 0 bases and J by 4 bases, and 13 bases separated the two germline ends. The germline V gene has CDR1 LNHNV and CDR2 YYDKDF (reference sequence). This chain's CDR3 is CATSRDNAALYNEQFF. DNA for the CDR3: TGTGCCACCAGCAGAGATAACGCGGCTTTATACAATGAGCAGTTCTTC.

This clonotype has just a few counts. The genes are TRBV7-2 and TRBJ2-7, with D unclear. Germline V gives CDR1 SGHTA, CDR2 FQGNSA. V was shortened by 2 bases and J by 2 bases, with 10 bases between the two germline ends. This CDR3 is built from 14 residues. The DNA for the CDR3 is TGTGCCAGCAGCTTAAAGTCCCTAACCTACGAGCAGTACTTC. Protein sequence: CASSLKSLTYEQYF.

The rearrangement links TRBV29-1 to TRBJ2-3; D may be TRBD2 (7 bases). Deletions cut 4 bases from V and 5 bases from J, with 16 bases between. Germline loops: CDR1 SQVTM, CDR2 ANQGSEA. The length of the CDR3 is 14 residues. The CDR3, as DNA: TGCAGCGTTGGGGGGGGCGGGGCCGAAGATACGCAGTATTTT. Translating it yields CSVGGGGAEDTQYF.

The chain combines TRBV20-1 with TRBJ2-7; 7 positions match TRBD2. Germline CDR1 DFQATT, CDR2 SNEGSKA (reference sequence). The CDR3 is made up of 15 amino acids. V dropped 0 bases and J dropped 2; count of bases not matched to a gene: 7. This CDR3 is CSARDIPGLPYEQYF. CDR3 bases: TGCAGTGCTAGAGATATACCGGGACTACCCTACGAGCAGTACTTC.

Of note for this clonotype: Compared with germline, one end of the junction differs, possibly owing to a read error. This chain joins TRBV4-1 and TRBJ1-2, with no clear D. This CDR3 contains 11 residues. Germline values: CDR1 MGHRA, CDR2 YSYEKL. The CDR3 spells CASSQEDSYTF. CDR3 in DNA: TGCGCTAGCAGCCAAGAGGATAGCTACACCTTC.

The rearrangement uses TRBV29-1 and TRBJ1-2; D not resolved. Germline CDR1 is SQVTM and CDR2 is ANQGSEA. This CDR3 is 12 amino acids long. Trimming took off 4 bases at V and 0 bases at J, with 6 bases between the two ends. CDR3 nucleotide sequence: TGCAGCGTTGTGGGATCTAACTATGGCTACACCTTC. It yields the protein CSVVGSNYGYTF.

A word on this clonotype: Compared with germline, one end of the junction differs, possibly owing to a read error. This rearrangement joins TRBV18 to TRBJ1-1, with D tentatively TRBD1 (6 bases). The CDR3 has 13 amino acids. CDR1 and CDR2 from the germline V gene are KGHSH and LQKENI. This CDR3 reads CAGSTGAPGRAFF. The CDR3 DNA sequence: TGTGCCGGCTCGACGGGGGCCCCAGGTCGTGCTTTCTTT.